This T cell receptor beta chain was found in a study of CD8 T cells in ankylosing spondylitis. Findings and limits, study-wide: Disease-linked clones bore a CD8+ phenotype, appearing relatively rarely in peripheral blood. Clones tied to disease were said to be significantly enriched in matched ankylosing spondylitis synovial fluid.

This clonotype came up a few times. Its target is not known. Preparation of TCR beta libraries was done by quantitative 5'-RACE with molecular barcodes. TCRdb fed the 5' RACE reads into MiXCR, producing one record per CDR3 protein. The data contain roughly 190,000 distinct CDR3 sequences, 13% of them seen just once; the ten biggest clones take up 15% to 20%. V was shortened by 5 bases and J by 5 bases, with 19 bases between the two germline ends. CDR3 length: 16 residues. What was sequenced was blood, either unsorted or a sorted T cell fraction (not recorded which). The chain uses TRBV12-3 or TRBV12-4 and TRBJ2-1; TRBD2 might be the D (6 bases). The sequence was collected from a male donor with ankylosing spondylitis or in good health (not recorded which). The CDR3 loop reads CASSRGSGGGHNEQFF. The CDR3 DNA sequence: TGTGCCAGCAGTCGAGGCTCTGGGGGAGGCCACAATGAGCAGTTCTTC.